These T cell receptor beta chains were read from a single sample in a study of T-cell memory formation after mild COVID-19. TCRdb reprocessed the 5' RACE reads via MiXCR and lists one record per CDR3 protein. The sample lists over 300,000 distinct CDR3 sequences; 20% to 25% were seen once. Material: PBMCs or a T cell subset sorted from them (not recorded which). These receptors originate from a man younger than 35 who had mild COVID-19 (a few samples of this study predate the infection). Cell type and time point are not known. CDR3s include the opening cysteine and the closing phenylalanine or tryptophan. Each record gives: V gene, CDR3 length, clone size, D gene, J gene, CDR3 protein, CDR3 DNA. A D gene is named only where the DNA matches it firmly. Not all rows give a size; the values are once, few, many and, for expanded clones, a class.

TRBV5-4	14	few	NA	TRBJ2-3	CASTVGGEADTQYF	TGTGCCAGCACGGTGGGCGGGGAGGCAGATACGCAGTATTTT
TRBV11-3	14	NA	NA	TRBJ1-6	CASSLKSGINPLHF	TGTGCCAGCAGCTTGAAGTCGGGAATTAACCCCCTCCACTTT
TRBV10-3	11	few	NA	TRBJ1-1	CAIRGATEAFF	TGTGCCATCAGGGGAGCCACTGAAGCTTTCTTT
TRBV10-3	14	NA	NA	TRBJ2-3	CAISPRGSTDTQYF	TGTGCCATCAGTCCGAGGGGGAGCACAGATACGCAGTATTTT
TRBV7-3	15	NA	NA	TRBJ2-5	CASSRNRGWQETQYF	TGTGCCAGCAGCCGGAATCGGGGGTGGCAAGAGACCCAGTACTTC
TRBV4-3	13	NA	NA	TRBJ2-3	CASSQVRTDTQYF	TGCGCCAGCAGCCAAGTCCGTACAGATACGCAGTATTTT
TRBV19	14	NA	TRBD1	TRBJ1-1	CASSPGTGVTEAFF	TGTGCCAGTAGTCCGGGAACAGGGGTCACTGAAGCTTTCTTT
TRBV24-1	13	few	NA	TRBJ2-2	CATRDTNTGELFF	TGTGCCACCAGGGACACGAACACCGGGGAGCTGTTTTTT
TRBV10-3	12	few	NA	TRBJ2-7	CAISRDAYEQYF	TGTGCCATCAGCCGGGACGCCTACGAGCAGTACTTC
TRBV7-2	14	NA	NA	TRBJ2-3	CASSKGQHTDTQYF	TGTGCCAGCAGCAAAGGACAGCACACAGATACGCAGTATTTT
TRBV3-1	16	NA	TRBD1	TRBJ1-2	CASSVEWTGGLVGYTF	TGTGCCAGCAGCGTCGAGTGGACAGGGGGCCTCGTAGGCTACACCTTC
TRBV12-3/TRBV12-4	14	NA	NA	TRBJ2-1	CASSLTGVYNEQFF	TGTGCCAGCAGTTTAACGGGGGTCTACAATGAGCAGTTCTTC
TRBV20-1	14	few	NA	TRBJ2-3	CSARDQGRTDTQYF	TGCAGTGCTAGAGATCAGGGGCGCACAGATACGCAGTATTTT
TRBV7-2	13	NA	NA	TRBJ1-2	CASSPRTEDGYTF	TGTGCCAGCAGCCCGAGGACTGAGGATGGCTACACCTTC
TRBV4-3	13	few	NA	TRBJ1-1	CASSQGLGTEAFF	TGCGCCAGCAGCCAAGGTCTGGGGACTGAAGCTTTCTTT
TRBV29-1	11	NA	NA	TRBJ1-5	CSAPEGQPQHF	TGCAGCGCCCCGGAAGGTCAGCCCCAGCATTTT
TRBV4-1	17	NA	TRBD2	TRBJ2-3	CASSQVALLATQNTQYF	TGCGCCAGCAGCCAAGTTGCCCTACTAGCGACGCAGAATACGCAGTATTTT
TRBV4-3	19	NA	TRBD2	TRBJ2-4	CASSQDGSGGPESKNIQYF	TGCGCCAGCAGCCAAGATGGGAGCGGGGGGCCGGAAAGCAAAAACATTCAGTACTTC
TRBV12-3/TRBV12-4	11	few	NA	TRBJ1-1	CASSQHTEAFF	TGTGCCAGCAGTCAACACACTGAAGCTTTCTTT
TRBV5-1	14	NA	NA	TRBJ1-1	CASSYRRTNTEAFF	TGCGCCAGCAGCTACAGGAGGACTAACACTGAAGCTTTCTTT
TRBV12-5	13	NA	NA	TRBJ1-2	CASALDRRYGYTF	TGTGCTAGTGCTCTCGACCGACGTTATGGCTACACCTTC
TRBV7-9	17	few	NA	TRBJ1-2	CASSLPVWQGTNYGYTF	TGTGCCAGCAGCTTGCCGGTCTGGCAGGGTACTAACTATGGCTACACCTTC